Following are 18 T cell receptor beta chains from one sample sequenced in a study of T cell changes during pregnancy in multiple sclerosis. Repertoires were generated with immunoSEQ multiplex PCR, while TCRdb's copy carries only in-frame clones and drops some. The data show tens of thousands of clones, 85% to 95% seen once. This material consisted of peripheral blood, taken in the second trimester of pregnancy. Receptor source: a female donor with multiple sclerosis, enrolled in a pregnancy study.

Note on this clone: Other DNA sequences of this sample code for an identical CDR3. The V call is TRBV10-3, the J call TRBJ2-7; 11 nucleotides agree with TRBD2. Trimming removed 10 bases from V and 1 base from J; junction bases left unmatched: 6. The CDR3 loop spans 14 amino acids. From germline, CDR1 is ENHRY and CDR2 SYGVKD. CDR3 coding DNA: TGTGCCACTTCCGGGACTAGCGGTTCCTACGAGCAGTACTTC. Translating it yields CATSGTSGSYEQYF.

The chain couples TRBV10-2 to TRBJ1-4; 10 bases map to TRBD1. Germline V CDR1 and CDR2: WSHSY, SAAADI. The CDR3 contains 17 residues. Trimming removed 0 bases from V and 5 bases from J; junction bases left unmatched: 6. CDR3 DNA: TGCGCCAGCAGTGAGTCGGTCCGGGACAGGGGAAATGAAAAACTGTTTTTT. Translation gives CASSESVRDRGNEKLFF.

DNA of the CDR3: TGTGCCAGCAGCCCGGGACTAGAGTCCAATGAGCAGTTCTTC. It yields the protein CASSPGLESNEQFF. The chain has TRBV11-2 and TRBJ2-1; the match to TRBD2 covers 8 bases. V lost 5 bases, J lost 6 bases, and 6 bases stayed unmatched. CDR3 length: 14 residues. Germline loops: CDR1 SGHAT, CDR2 FQNNGV.

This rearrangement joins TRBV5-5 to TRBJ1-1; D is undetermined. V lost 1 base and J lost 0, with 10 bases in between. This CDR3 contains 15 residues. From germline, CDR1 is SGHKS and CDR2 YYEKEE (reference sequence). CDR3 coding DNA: TGTGCCAGCAGCTTGTACCGCAGTCTGAACACTGAAGCTTTCTTT. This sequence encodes CASSLYRSLNTEAFF.

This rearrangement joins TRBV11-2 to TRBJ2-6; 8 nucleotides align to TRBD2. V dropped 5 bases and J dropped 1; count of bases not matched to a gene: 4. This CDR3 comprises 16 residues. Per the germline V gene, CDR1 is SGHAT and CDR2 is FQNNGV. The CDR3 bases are TGTGCCAGCAGCCTAACGGGGGGGTCTGGGGCCAACGTCCTGACTTTC. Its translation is CASSLTGGSGANVLTF.

CDR3 in amino acids: CAWSASGLAETQYF. In DNA form, the CDR3 reads TGTGCCTGGAGTGCTTCGGGACTAGCGGAGACCCAGTACTTC. The chain employs TRBV30 and TRBJ2-5, with 10 positions matching TRBD2. There are 14 residues in the CDR3. J gave up 5 bases and V 1 base, and 4 bases lay outside the gene matches. Per the germline V gene, CDR1 is GTSNPN and CDR2 is SVGIG (reference sequence).

The DNA for the CDR3 is TGTGCCAGCCTAGGGGGCGTCACCTACGAGCAGTACTTC. Its protein is CASLGGVTYEQYF. V and J are TRBV25-1 and TRBJ2-7, with 7 bases lining up with TRBD1. This CDR3 comprises 13 residues. Per the germline V gene, CDR1 is MGHDK and CDR2 is SYGVNS. V shed 8 bases and J 2 bases; nucleotides not matched to a gene: 6.

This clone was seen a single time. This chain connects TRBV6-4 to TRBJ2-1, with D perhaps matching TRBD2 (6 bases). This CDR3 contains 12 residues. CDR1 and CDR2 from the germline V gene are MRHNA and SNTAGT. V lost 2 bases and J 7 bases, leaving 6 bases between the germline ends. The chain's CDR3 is CASSDGLNEQFF. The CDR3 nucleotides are TGTGCCAGCAGTGACGGACTAAATGAGCAGTTCTTC.

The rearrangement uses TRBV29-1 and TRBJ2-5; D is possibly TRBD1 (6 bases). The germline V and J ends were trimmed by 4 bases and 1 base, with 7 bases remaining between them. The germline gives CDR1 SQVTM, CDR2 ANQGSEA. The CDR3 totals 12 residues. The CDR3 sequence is CSVAGVQETQYF. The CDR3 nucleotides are TGCAGCGTTGCAGGGGTCCAAGAGACCCAGTACTTC.

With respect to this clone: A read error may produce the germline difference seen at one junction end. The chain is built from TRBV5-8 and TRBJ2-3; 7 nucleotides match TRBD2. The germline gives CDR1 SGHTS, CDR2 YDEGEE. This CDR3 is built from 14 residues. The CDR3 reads CASNLGLSTDTQYF. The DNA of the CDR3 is TGTGCCAGCAACTTGGGACTATCCACAGATACGCAGTATTTT.

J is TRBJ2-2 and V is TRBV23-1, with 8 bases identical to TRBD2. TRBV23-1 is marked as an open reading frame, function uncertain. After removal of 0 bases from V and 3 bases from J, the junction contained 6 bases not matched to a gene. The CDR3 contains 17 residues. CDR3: CASSQSPLAGDTGELFF. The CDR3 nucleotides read TGCGCCAGCAGTCAATCGCCTCTAGCGGGCGACACCGGGGAGCTGTTTTTT.

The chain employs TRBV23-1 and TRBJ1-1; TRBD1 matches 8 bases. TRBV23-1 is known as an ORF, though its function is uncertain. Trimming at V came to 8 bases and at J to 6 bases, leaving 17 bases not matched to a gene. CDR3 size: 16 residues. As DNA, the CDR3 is TGCGCCAGCGCAAAGAAGGGGGCTGACAGGGGCCCTGAAGCTTTCTTT. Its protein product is CASAKKGADRGPEAFF.

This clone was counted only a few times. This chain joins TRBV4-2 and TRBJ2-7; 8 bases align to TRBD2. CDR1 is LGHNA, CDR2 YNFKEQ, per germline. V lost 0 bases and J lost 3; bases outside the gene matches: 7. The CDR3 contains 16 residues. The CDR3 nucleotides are TGTGCCAGCAGCCAAGAAGGAAGCGGGGGCCACTACGAGCAGTACTTC. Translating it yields CASSQEGSGGHYEQYF.

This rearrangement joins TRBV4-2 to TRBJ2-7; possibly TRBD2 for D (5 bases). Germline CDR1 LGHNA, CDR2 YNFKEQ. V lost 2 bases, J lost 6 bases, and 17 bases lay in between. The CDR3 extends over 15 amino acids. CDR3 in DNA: TGTGCCAGCAGCCAAACTGCGTGGGGAGTCGGCGAGCAGTACTTC. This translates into CASSQTAWGVGEQYF.

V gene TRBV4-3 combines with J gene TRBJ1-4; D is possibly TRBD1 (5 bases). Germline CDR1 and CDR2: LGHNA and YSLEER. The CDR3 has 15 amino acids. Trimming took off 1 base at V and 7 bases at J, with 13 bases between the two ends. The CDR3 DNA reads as TGCGCCAGCAGCCAAGGGGTGGGGGGGAGTGAAAAACTGTTTTTT. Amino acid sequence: CASSQGVGGSEKLFF.

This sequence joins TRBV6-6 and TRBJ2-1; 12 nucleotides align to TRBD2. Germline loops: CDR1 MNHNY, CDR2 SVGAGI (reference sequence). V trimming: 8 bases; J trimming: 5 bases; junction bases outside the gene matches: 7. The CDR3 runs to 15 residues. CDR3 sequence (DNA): TGTGCCAGCCTTCTAGCGGGAGGGCCGGACAATGAGCAGTTCTTC. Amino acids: CASLLAGGPDNEQFF.

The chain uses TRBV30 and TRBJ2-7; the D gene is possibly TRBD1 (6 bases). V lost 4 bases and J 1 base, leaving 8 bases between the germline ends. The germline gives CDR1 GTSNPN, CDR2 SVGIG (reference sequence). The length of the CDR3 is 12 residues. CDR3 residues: CAWKDSSYEQYF. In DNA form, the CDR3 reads TGTGCCTGGAAGGACAGTTCCTACGAGCAGTACTTC.

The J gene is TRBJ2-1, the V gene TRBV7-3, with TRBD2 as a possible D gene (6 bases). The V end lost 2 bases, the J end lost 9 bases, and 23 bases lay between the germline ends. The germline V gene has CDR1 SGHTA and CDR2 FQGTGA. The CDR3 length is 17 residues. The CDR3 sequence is CASSLLPLSGGTFEQFF. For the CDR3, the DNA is TGTGCCAGCAGCTTATTACCGCTTAGCGGAGGAACATTTGAGCAGTTCTTC.